Described below is a single T cell receptor (beta chain) sequence and its context. This sample stems from a study of OX40 agonist ivuxolimab in advanced cancers. Background on the study: The treatment was a fully human IgG2 OX40 agonist, ivuxolimab.

CDR1 MDHEN and CDR2 SYDVKM come from the germline V gene. The CDR3 totals 19 residues. Trimming took 6 bases from V and 5 from J, leaving 29 bases between them. Repertoires were generated with immunoSEQ multiplex PCR, while TCRdb's copy carries only in-frame clones and drops some. Among more than 45,000 clones listed, around 90% were seen once. This receptor was obtained from an adult with an advanced solid tumor such as melanoma, head and neck, liver or kidney cancer. This chain links TRBV28 with TRBJ2-1; a weak D match, TRBD2 (5 bases). The sequences come from CD4+ or CD8+ T cells sorted from blood, collected in a trial of the OX40 agonist ivuxolimab. The CDR3 DNA follows: TGTGCCAGCAGATGGAGCTGGGAGAGCCCGCCCACCTCACACAATGAGCAGTTCTTC. This translates into CASRWSWESPPTSHNEQFF.